The 7 T cell receptor beta chains given below trace back to one sample, sequenced in a study of cytomegalovirus exposure and HLA in healthy donors. A multiplex PCR was run with 60 Vbeta primers and 13 Jbeta primers. Here immunoSEQ multiplex PCR was the method, and the copy in TCRdb shows in-frame clones only, minus some. In the table there are some 160,000 clones, 60% to 80% of which are singletons. Sequenced material: PBMCs. These receptors were collected from a man aged 50 or older in good health and CMV-seropositive.

V is TRBV5-4 and J is TRBJ1-4, with a weak D call TRBD1 (6 bases). V lost 5 bases, J lost 6 bases, and 14 bases lay in between. The CDR3 sequence is 14 residues long. Germline V lookup: CDR1 SGHNT, CDR2 YYREEE (reference sequence). The CDR3 nucleotides are TGTGCCAGCAGTCGCGGGGGGCGCGATGAAAAACTGTTTTTT. Its translation is CASSRGGRDEKLFF. Drawing the rest from reference TRBV5-4 and TRBJ1-4, the complete variable domain is ETGVTQSPTHLIKTRGQQVTLRCSSQSGHNTVSWYQQALGQGPQFIFQYYREEENGRGNFPPRFSGLQFPNYSSELNVNALELDDSALYLCASSRGGRDEKLFFGSGTQLSVL.

This rearrangement joins TRBV7-2 to TRBJ2-7; TRBD2 agrees at 7 bases. Trimming removed 1 base from V and 4 bases from J; junction bases left unmatched: 1. This CDR3 is 13 amino acids long. CDR1 is SGHTA, CDR2 FQGNSA, per germline. This chain's CDR3 is CASSLGGGYEQYF. CDR3 coding DNA: TGTGCCAGCAGCTTAGGGGGGGGGTACGAGCAGTACTTC.

The genes are TRBV11-3 and TRBJ2-1; 11 bases agree with TRBD2. Germline CDR1 is SGHNT and CDR2 is YENEEA. The junction had 8 bases not matched to a gene; V was cut back by 1 base and J by 9 bases. There are 16 residues in the CDR3. The CDR3 sequence is CASSLVIAGGPGEQFF. As DNA, the CDR3 is TGTGCCAGCAGCTTAGTAATAGCGGGGGGGCCGGGTGAGCAGTTCTTC. The full variable domain, with the rest looked up from reference TRBV11-3 and TRBJ2-1, is EAGVVQSPRYKIIEKKQPVAFWCNPISGHNTLYWYLQNLGQGPELLIRYENEEAVDDSQLPKDRFSAERLKGVDSTLKIQPAELGDSAVYLCASSLVIAGGPGEQFFGPGTRLTVL.

V is TRBV30 and J is TRBJ2-5, with D possibly being TRBD1 (6 bases). CDR1 and CDR2 from the germline V gene are GTSNPN and SVGIG (reference sequence). The CDR3 has 14 residues. V was cut by 2 bases and J by 1 base, with 11 bases left in between. The CDR3, as DNA: TGTGCCTGGAGTTACGGACAGAGCCAAGAGACCCAGTACTTC. Protein: CAWSYGQSQETQYF.

This chain uses TRBV10-3 with TRBJ2-5; D may be TRBD2 (6 bases). The CDR3 has 12 residues. V dropped 9 bases and J dropped 2 bases, with 10 bases sitting between them. Germline V gene sequence: CDR1 ENHRY, CDR2 SYGVKD. CDR3 nucleotides: TGTGCCATTGCGGGACTGCAAGAGACCCAGTACTTC. This sequence encodes CAIAGLQETQYF.

J is TRBJ2-1 and V is TRBV5-5, with 9 bases matching TRBD2. V dropped 1 base and J dropped 9; count of bases not matched to a gene: 11. The germline gives CDR1 SGHKS, CDR2 YYEKEE (reference sequence). The CDR3 is 16 amino acids. The CDR3 DNA is TGTGCCAGCAGCTTGAGGGGGCGGGGGGGCGAAGGTGAGCAGTTCTTC. Translation gives CASSLRGRGGEGEQFF.

This chain connects TRBV19 to TRBJ2-5; 8 nucleotides match TRBD2. Germline V CDR1 and CDR2: LNHDA, SQIVND (reference sequence). With 3 bases clipped from V and 4 bases from J, the junction kept 4 bases outside the gene matches. The CDR3 extends over 14 amino acids. The CDR3 region has the DNA TGTGCCAGTAGTATGGGACTAGGCTTAGAGACCCAGTACTTC. Translation gives CASSMGLGLETQYF.